The 9 T cell receptor beta chains presented below share a single source sample, sequenced in a study of type 1 regulatory T cells. TCRdb fed the reads into MiXCR, producing one record per CDR3 protein. The profile shows about 60,000 distinct CDR3 sequences, around 49% of them singletons. No antigen is known for these receptors. The sequenced material came from cultured non-Tr1 T cells, either the whole culture or a sorted T cell fraction (not recorded which). The receptor set was obtained from a human donor in good health.

Remarks on this clonotype: The junction departs from the called germline gene at one end, perhaps through a read error. The rearrangement uses TRBV20-1 and TRBJ2-7, with TRBD2 matching over 14 bases. Germline V gene data show CDR1 as DFQATT and CDR2 as SNEGSKA (reference sequence). CDR3 length: 16 residues. The CDR3 sequence: CGARLGTSGGPYEQYF. CDR3 coding DNA: TGCGGTGCTAGACTCGGGACTAGCGGGGGTCCCTACGAGCAGTACTTC.

This clonotype occurred a few times. The chain employs TRBV2 and TRBJ1-1; 10 nucleotides align to TRBD1. CDR3 size: 15 residues. Germline loops: CDR1 SNHLY, CDR2 FYNNEI. Trimming at V came to 6 bases and at J to 0 bases, leaving 4 bases not matched to a gene. Here the CDR3 reads CASRDRGRMNTEAFF. The CDR3 nucleotides are TGTGCCAGCAGGGACAGGGGGAGAATGAACACTGAAGCTTTCTTT.

This clonotype was detected only a few times. This rearrangement joins TRBV7-6 to TRBJ1-2, with 9 bases identical to TRBD1. The CDR3 loop spans 17 amino acids. V gave up 1 base and J gave up 5 bases; unmatched junction bases: 11. CDR1 is SGHVS, CDR2 FNYEAQ, per germline. The CDR3 nucleotides read TGTGCCAGCAGCTTAGGGGTCCGGGGACAGGGAGGTTATGGCTACACCTTC. As protein: CASSLGVRGQGGYGYTF.

V gene TRBV28 combines with J gene TRBJ1-5; D is unresolved. Germline V gives CDR1 MDHEN, CDR2 SYDVKM. Trimming shortened V by 5 bases and J by 2 bases, and 7 bases separated the two germline ends. The CDR3 is 13 amino acids. The CDR3 loop is CASSRRGNQPQHF. The CDR3 DNA is TGTGCCAGCAGTCGGCGGGGCAATCAGCCCCAGCATTTT.

V and J are TRBV20-1 and TRBJ2-1; D not resolved. Trimming removed 2 bases at V and 2 bases at J, with 4 bases between. Germline-derived CDR1 and CDR2 are DFQATT and SNEGSKA (reference sequence). This CDR3 spans 12 amino acids. CDR3 in amino acids: CSARQAYNEQFF. For the CDR3, the DNA is TGCAGTGCTAGACAGGCCTACAATGAGCAGTTCTTC.

The chain carries TRBV6-5 and TRBJ1-1, with D perhaps matching TRBD1 (5 bases). The V and J ends lost 2 bases and 5 bases respectively, with 12 bases between them. This CDR3 is 14 amino acids long. Germline assignment: CDR1 MNHEY and CDR2 SVGAGI. The CDR3, as DNA: TGTGCCAGCAGTTACGGGGGGGTCAGGACTGAAGCTTTCTTT. This translates into CASSYGGVRTEAFF.

The chain recombines TRBV12-3 or TRBV12-4 with TRBJ2-3; 8 bases match TRBD1. V shed 4 bases, J shed 5 bases, and the junction held 11 bases outside the gene matches. This CDR3 comprises 16 residues. This CDR3 is CASSSQGALIVDTQYF. The CDR3 DNA follows: TGTGCCAGCAGTTCCCAGGGGGCACTGATCGTAGATACGCAGTATTTT.

This clonotype has more than one count but fewer than ten. The rearrangement joins TRBV19 to TRBJ1-1; no definite D call. Between the trimmed V and J ends, which lost 9 bases and 5 bases, there was a span of 16 bases. The CDR3 covers 13 residues. In germline, CDR1 is LNHDA, CDR2 SQIVND (reference sequence). DNA of the CDR3: TGTGCCAGCCGAACAGACCCGAGAACTGAAGCTTTCTTT. Translating it yields CASRTDPRTEAFF. The whole variable domain, remainder taken from reference TRBV19 and TRBJ1-1, is DGGITQSPKYLFRKEGQNVTLSCEQNLNHDAMYWYRQDPGQGLRLIYYSQIVNDFQKGDIAEGYSVSREKKESFPLTVTSAQKNPTAFYLCASRTDPRTEAFFGQGTRLTVV.

This clonotype was recorded many times. The chain combines TRBV18 with TRBJ2-1, with D maybe TRBD2 (5 bases). CDR1 and CDR2 (germline): KGHSH, LQKENI. V was cut by 3 bases and J by 3 bases, with 9 bases left in between. The CDR3 runs 14 residues. The CDR3 sequence is CASSPPLGYNEQFF. CDR3 nucleotides: TGTGCCAGCTCACCCCCACTAGGCTACAATGAGCAGTTCTTC.